The present entry profiles one T cell receptor (beta chain) with its context. CDR3 size: 15 residues. Germline trimming cut 5 bases from V and 4 bases from J; bases unmatched to any gene: 8. Germline V gives CDR1 SGHAT, CDR2 FQDESV (reference sequence). The data derive from a study of T cell responses to AZD1222 COVID-19 vaccine. Profiled with immunoSEQ multiplex PCR; TCRdb holds only in-frame clones, not every one. The sample records tens of thousands of clones, around nine tenths being singletons. The genes are TRBV11-1 and TRBJ1-1, with 9 bases fitting TRBD1. The TCR sequence derives from an adult who received the AZD1222 COVID-19 vaccine. Sample: peripheral blood, taken 28 days after the second AZD1222 dose. CDR3 sequence: CASSAGTGTGTEAFF. CDR3 in DNA: TGTGCCAGCAGCGCCGGGACAGGGACGGGCACTGAAGCTTTCTTT.